The present T cell receptor beta chain was sequenced within a study of cytomegalovirus exposure and HLA in healthy donors. Study at large: Researchers previously reported finding roughly 120 million unique TCR beta sequences from 170 million or so T cells.

This CDR3 comprises 11 residues. The V gene's germline CDR1 is SGHRS and CDR2 YFSETQ. Trimming took 8 bases from V and 5 from J, leaving 10 bases between them. On this clone itself: The antigen is unknown.

Study-level points and caveats: Specific recognition of CMV antigens was confirmed in vitro for a few chains (all CMV-associated). The study carried out a later analysis of TCR beta sequences. It associated 16,951 of them with specific HLA alleles at a false discovery rate of 0.05.

The PCR had 60 Vbeta and 13 Jbeta primers. The method was immunoSEQ multiplex PCR; TCRdb's version includes in-frame clones alone and lacks a portion of them. The repertoire holds around 180,000 clones, just under 85% seen once, with roughly 5% in the top ten. Sequencing input: PBMCs. The genes are TRBV5-1 and TRBJ1-1, with D maybe TRBD1 (6 bases). This clonotype was sampled from a girl aged 5 to 17 in good health and CMV-seropositive. DNA of the CDR3: TGCGCCAGTTCACAGGGAACTGAAGCTTTCTTT. Translation: CASSQGTEAFF.